Listed below are T cell receptor beta chains from one sample, sequenced in a study of PD-1 blockade in classical Hodgkin lymphoma. Only in-frame clones appear in the TCRdb table, and some are missing; sequencing was by immunoSEQ multiplex PCR. The sample lists 75,000 to 100,000 clones, 80% to 90% occurring once. Here the sequenced sample was peripheral blood mononuclear cells (PBMCs), taken before the second cycle of nivolumab. These receptors were collected from a human donor with classical Hodgkin lymphoma. Each CDR3 is given with its conserved first and last residue. The D gene is left open where the match is weak. Only part of the rows carry a size: once, few, many, or a class if the clone is expanded.

D gene	J gene	clone size	V gene	CDR3 protein	CDR3 DNA
.	TRBJ1-1	.	TRBV16	CASSQYQGSGAFF	TGTGCCAGCAGCCAATATCAGGGATCAGGAGCTTTCTTT
.	TRBJ2-7	.	TRBV5-5	CASSLVGGSYEQYF	TGTGCCAGCAGCTTGGTGGGAGGCTCCTACGAGCAGTACTTC
.	TRBJ2-7	.	TRBV5-5	CASSLESRGLPFGEQYF	TGTGCCAGCAGCTTGGAATCCAGAGGACTACCCTTTGGCGAGCAGTACTTC
.	TRBJ2-5	.	TRBV7-2	CASSLLWAETQYF	TGTGCCAGCAGCTTGCTGTGGGCCGAGACCCAGTACTTC
TRBD2	TRBJ2-2	few	TRBV19	CASSPRLAANTGELFF	TGTGCCAGTAGTCCAAGACTAGCGGCGAACACCGGGGAGCTGTTTTTT
.	TRBJ2-7	.	TRBV5-1	CASSSGQTGSAYEQYF	TGCGCCAGCAGCTCAGGACAGACAGGTTCGGCTTACGAGCAGTACTTC
TRBD2	TRBJ2-3	.	TRBV6-6	CASSYSLAGLDTQYF	TGTGCCAGCAGTTACTCACTAGCGGGATTAGATACGCAGTATTTT
.	TRBJ2-1	.	TRBV10-3	CAISEGGGEEDEQFF	TGTGCCATCAGTGAGGGAGGGGGAGAGGAGGATGAGCAGTTCTTC
.	TRBJ1-3	few	TRBV9	CASSSQNTIYF	TGTGCCAGCAGCTCCCAAAACACCATATATTTT
.	TRBJ2-5	few	TRBV5-1	CASSLEGRVETQYF	TGCGCCAGCAGCTTGGAGGGCAGGGTCGAGACCCAGTACTTC
.	TRBJ2-4	.	TRBV20-1	CSASHNIQYF	TGCAGTGCTAGTCACAACATTCAGTACTTC
.	TRBJ1-2	.	TRBV9	CASSTAGAEGGYTF	TGTGCCAGCAGCACGGCCGGGGCCGAAGGGGGCTACACCTTC
.	TRBJ1-1	.	TRBV5-1	CASSQNPDNNEAFF	TGCGCCAGCAGCCAGAACCCGGACAACAATGAAGCTTTCTTT
TRBD2	TRBJ2-7	.	TRBV5-1	CASSQLAGRTYEQYF	TGCGCCAGCAGCCAACTAGCGGGACGAACTTACGAGCAGTACTTC
.	TRBJ2-1	.	TRBV9	CASSVFKYSYNEQFF	TGTGCCAGCAGCGTTTTCAAATACTCCTACAATGAGCAGTTCTTC
TRBD2	TRBJ2-7	.	TRBV19	CATSPVAGVGHEQYF	TGTGCCACCAGTCCGGTAGCGGGAGTAGGCCACGAGCAGTACTTC
.	TRBJ2-5	.	TRBV18	CASSPPTGYETQYF	TGTGCCAGCTCACCACCGACGGGGTACGAGACCCAGTACTTC
TRBD2	TRBJ2-5	.	TRBV10-3	CAISEGLAGETQYF	TGTGCCATCAGTGAGGGACTAGCGGGAGAGACCCAGTACTTC
.	TRBJ2-7	.	TRBV28	CATTGTREKGYEQYF	TGTGCCACCACGGGAACCAGGGAGAAGGGCTACGAGCAGTACTTC
.	TRBJ1-2	.	TRBV5-6	CASSLVGYGYTF	TGTGCCAGCAGCTTGGTTGGGTATGGCTACACCTTC
TRBD1	TRBJ1-5	.	TRBV15	CATSRGDSEINQPQHF	TGTGCCACCAGCAGAGGGGACAGCGAAATCAATCAGCCCCAGCATTTT
TRBD1	TRBJ2-3	once	TRBV5-1	CASRSGTGGPTDTQYF	TGCGCCAGCAGGTCCGGGACAGGGGGACCGACAGATACGCAGTATTTT
TRBD2	TRBJ2-1	.	TRBV30	CAWSKRTGGEQFF	TGTGCCTGGAGTAAGAGGACGGGAGGGGAGCAGTTCTTC
.	TRBJ1-5	.	TRBV6-5	CASSYSFGGQPQHF	TGTGCCAGCAGTTACTCGTTCGGGGGGCAGCCCCAGCATTTT
TRBD1	TRBJ2-7	once	TRBV6-5	CASSSGGLPYEQYF	TGTGCCAGCAGTTCAGGGGGCTTGCCCTACGAGCAGTACTTC
.	TRBJ2-7	.	TRBV29-1	CSVVRGAGTYEQYF	TGCAGCGTTGTTCGGGGGGCGGGGACCTACGAGCAGTACTTC
.	TRBJ2-7	.	TRBV27	CASRTLIRASYEQYF	TGTGCCAGCAGGACTCTGATCAGGGCCTCCTACGAGCAGTACTTC
.	TRBJ2-7	.	TRBV7-9	CASSRTSSYEQYF	TGTGCCAGCAGCCGGACGTCGTCCTACGAGCAGTACTTC
TRBD1	TRBJ1-5	.	TRBV5-1	CASSIGQGNQPQHF	TGCGCCAGCAGCATAGGACAGGGCAATCAGCCCCAGCATTTT
.	TRBJ1-1	.	TRBV4-3	CASSQVGRGSEAFF	TGCGCCAGCAGCCAAGTGGGCAGGGGTAGTGAAGCTTTCTTT
TRBD2	TRBJ2-7	.	TRBV5-5	CASSLAAGRGVYEQYF	TGTGCCAGCAGCTTGGCCGCGGGGAGGGGTGTCTACGAGCAGTACTTC